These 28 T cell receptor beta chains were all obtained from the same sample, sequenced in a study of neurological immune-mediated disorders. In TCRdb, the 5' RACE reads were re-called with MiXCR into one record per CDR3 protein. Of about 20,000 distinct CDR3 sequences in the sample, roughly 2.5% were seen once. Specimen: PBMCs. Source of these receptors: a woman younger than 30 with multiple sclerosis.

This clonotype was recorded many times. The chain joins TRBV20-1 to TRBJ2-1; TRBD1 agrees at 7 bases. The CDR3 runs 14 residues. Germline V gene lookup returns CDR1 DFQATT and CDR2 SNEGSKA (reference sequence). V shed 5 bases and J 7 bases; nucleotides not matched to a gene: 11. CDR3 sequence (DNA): TGCAGTGCTCTAGAAGGGGGACAGATTAATGAGCAGTTCTTC. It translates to CSALEGGQINEQFF.

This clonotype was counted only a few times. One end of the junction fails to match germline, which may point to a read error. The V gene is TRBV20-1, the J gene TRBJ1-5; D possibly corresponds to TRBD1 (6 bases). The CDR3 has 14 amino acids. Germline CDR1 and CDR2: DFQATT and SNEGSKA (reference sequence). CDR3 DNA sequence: TGCAGTGTTCGGGACACCCATGAACATCAGCCCCAGAATTTT. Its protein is CSVRDTHEHQPQNF.

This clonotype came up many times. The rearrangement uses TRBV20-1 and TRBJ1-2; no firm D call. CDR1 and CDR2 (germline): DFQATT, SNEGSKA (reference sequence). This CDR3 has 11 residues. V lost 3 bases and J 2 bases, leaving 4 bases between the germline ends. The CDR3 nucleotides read TGCAGTGCTAGTGGGAACTATGGCTACACCTTC. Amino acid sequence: CSASGNYGYTF.

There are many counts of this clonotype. The CDR3 region is CSASNWDYSDTQYF. The DNA of the CDR3 is TGCAGTGCTAGTAACTGGGACTACTCAGATACGCAGTATTTT. The V and J genes are TRBV20-1 and TRBJ2-3, with 7 bases aligning to TRBD2. This CDR3 comprises 14 residues. Germline CDR1 and CDR2: DFQATT and SNEGSKA (reference sequence). V lost 3 bases to trimming and J lost 4 bases; unmatched junction nucleotides: 7.

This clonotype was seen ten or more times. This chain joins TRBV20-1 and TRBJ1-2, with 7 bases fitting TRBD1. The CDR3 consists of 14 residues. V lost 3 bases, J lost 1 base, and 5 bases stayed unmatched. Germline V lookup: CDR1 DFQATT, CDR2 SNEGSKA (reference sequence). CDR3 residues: CSASTGAYNYGYTF. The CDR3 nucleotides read TGCAGTGCTAGCACAGGGGCCTATAACTATGGCTACACCTTC.

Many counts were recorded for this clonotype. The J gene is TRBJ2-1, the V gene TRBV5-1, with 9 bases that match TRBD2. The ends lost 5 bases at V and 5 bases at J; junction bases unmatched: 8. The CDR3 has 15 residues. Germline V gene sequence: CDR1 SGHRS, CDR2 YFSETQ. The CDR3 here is CASRVSGGFNNEQFF. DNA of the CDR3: TGCGCCAGCAGGGTTAGCGGGGGATTTAACAATGAGCAGTTCTTC.

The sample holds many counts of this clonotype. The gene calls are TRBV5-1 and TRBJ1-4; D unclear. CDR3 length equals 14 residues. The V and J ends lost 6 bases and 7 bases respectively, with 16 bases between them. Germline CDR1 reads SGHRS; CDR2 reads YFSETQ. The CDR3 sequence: CASTLGGSAEKLFF. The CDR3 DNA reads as TGCGCCAGCACCCTTGGAGGGTCTGCTGAAAAACTGTTTTTT.

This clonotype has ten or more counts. CDR3 DNA: TGTGCCAGCAGCATCTACGAGCAGTACTTC. Translating it yields CASSIYEQYF. The rearrangement uses TRBV5-4 and TRBJ2-7; unclear D gene. V lost 4 bases and J lost 3, with 2 bases in between. CDR3 length: 10 amino acids. Germline V gives CDR1 SGHNT, CDR2 YYREEE (reference sequence).

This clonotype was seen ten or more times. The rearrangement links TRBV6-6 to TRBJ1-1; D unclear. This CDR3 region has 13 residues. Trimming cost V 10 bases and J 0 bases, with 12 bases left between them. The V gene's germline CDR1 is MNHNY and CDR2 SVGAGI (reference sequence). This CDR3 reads CANSQNLNTEAFF. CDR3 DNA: TGTGCCAACAGCCAGAATCTGAACACTGAAGCTTTCTTT.

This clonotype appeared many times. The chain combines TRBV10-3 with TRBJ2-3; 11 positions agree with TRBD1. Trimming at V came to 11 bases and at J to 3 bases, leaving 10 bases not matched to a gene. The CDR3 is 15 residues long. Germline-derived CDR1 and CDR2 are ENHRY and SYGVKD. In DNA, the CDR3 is TGTGCCGGGGGACAGGGGGTGCTAAGGACAGATACGCAGTATTTT. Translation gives CAGGQGVLRTDTQYF.

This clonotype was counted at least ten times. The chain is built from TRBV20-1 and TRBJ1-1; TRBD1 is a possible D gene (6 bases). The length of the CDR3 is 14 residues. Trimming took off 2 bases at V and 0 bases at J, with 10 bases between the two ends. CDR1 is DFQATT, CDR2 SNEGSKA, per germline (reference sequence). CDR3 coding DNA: TGCAGTGCTAGAATTCAGGGGCTGAACACTGAAGCTTTCTTT. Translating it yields CSARIQGLNTEAFF.

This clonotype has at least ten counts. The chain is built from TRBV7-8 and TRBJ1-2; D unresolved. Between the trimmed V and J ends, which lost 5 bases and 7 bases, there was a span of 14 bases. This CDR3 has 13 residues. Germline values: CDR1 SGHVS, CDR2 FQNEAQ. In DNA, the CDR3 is TGTGCCAGCAGCCGCGGTCGTGGGGTTGGCTACACCTTC. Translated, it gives CASSRGRGVGYTF.

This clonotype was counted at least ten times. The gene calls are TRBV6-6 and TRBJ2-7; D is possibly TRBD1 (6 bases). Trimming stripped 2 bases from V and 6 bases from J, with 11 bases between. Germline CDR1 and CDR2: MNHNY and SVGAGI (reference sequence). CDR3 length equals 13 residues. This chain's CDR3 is CASSYLQGAEQYF. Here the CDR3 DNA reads TGTGCCAGCAGTTACCTACAGGGTGCCGAGCAGTACTTC.

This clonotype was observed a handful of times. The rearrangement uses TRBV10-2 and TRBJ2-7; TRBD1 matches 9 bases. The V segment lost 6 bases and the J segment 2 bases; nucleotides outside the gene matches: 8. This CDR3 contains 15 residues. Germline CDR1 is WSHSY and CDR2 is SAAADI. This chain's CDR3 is CASRDGQGWAYEQYF. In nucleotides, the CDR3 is TGCGCCAGCAGAGACGGACAGGGGTGGGCCTACGAGCAGTACTTC.

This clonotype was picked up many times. CDR3 sequence (DNA): TGCGCCAGCAGAGAAACAGGGCTTAACACTGAAGCTTTCTTT. Encoded protein: CASRETGLNTEAFF. The chain employs TRBV10-2 and TRBJ1-1, with D perhaps TRBD1 (6 bases). The V end lost 6 bases, the J end lost 2 bases, and 13 bases lay between the germline ends. The CDR3 loop spans 14 amino acids. The V gene's germline CDR1 is WSHSY and CDR2 SAAADI.

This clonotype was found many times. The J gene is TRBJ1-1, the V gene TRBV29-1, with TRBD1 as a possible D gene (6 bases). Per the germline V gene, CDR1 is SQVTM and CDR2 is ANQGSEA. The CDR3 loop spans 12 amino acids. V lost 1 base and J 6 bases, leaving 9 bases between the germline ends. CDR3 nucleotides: TGCAGCGTTGAAGCAGGGGCGGCTGAAGCTTTCTTT. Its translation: CSVEAGAAEAFF.

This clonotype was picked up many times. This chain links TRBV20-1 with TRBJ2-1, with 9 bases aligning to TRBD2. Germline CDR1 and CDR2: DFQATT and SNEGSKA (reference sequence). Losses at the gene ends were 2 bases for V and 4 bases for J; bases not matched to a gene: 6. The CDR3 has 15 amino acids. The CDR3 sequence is CSARPTSGRYNEQFF. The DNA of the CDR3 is TGCAGTGCTAGACCTACTAGCGGGCGATACAATGAGCAGTTCTTC.

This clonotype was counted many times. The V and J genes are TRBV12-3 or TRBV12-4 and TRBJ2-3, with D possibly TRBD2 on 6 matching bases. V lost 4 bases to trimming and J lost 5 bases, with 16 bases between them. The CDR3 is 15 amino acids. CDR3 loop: CASSSGAGWGDTQYF. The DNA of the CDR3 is TGTGCCAGCAGTTCGGGAGCGGGTTGGGGAGATACGCAGTATTTT.

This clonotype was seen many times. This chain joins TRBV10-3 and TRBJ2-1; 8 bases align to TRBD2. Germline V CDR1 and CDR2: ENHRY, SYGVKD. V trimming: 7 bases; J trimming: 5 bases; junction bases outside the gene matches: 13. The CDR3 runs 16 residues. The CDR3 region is CAIIPGLAPRNNEQFF. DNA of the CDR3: TGTGCCATCATCCCTGGACTAGCTCCTCGTAACAATGAGCAGTTCTTC.

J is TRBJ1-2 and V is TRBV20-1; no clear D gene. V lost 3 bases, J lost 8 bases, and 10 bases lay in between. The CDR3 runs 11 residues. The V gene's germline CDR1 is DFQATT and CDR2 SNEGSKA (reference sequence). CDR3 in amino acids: CSASRSGGYTF. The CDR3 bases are TGCAGTGCTAGCAGGAGCGGAGGCTACACCTTC.

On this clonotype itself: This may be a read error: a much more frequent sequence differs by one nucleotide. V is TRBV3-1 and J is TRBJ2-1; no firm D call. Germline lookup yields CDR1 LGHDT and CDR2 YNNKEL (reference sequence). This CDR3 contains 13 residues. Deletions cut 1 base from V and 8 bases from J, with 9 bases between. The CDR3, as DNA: TGTGCCAGCAGCCAAGCAAATCCGGATGAGCAGTTCTTC. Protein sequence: CASSQANPDEQFF.

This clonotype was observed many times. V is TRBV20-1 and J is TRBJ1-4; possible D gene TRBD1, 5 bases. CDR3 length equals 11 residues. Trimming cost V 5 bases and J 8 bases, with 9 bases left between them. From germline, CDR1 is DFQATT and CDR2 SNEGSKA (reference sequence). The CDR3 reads CSAVTVEKLFF. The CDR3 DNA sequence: TGCAGTGCTGTGACAGTAGAAAAACTGTTTTTT.

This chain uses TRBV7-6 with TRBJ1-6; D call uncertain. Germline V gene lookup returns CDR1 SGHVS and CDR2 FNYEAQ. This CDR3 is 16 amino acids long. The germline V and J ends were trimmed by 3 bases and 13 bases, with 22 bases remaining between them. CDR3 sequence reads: CASSFMGGGSSEPLHF. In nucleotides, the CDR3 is TGTGCCAGCAGCTTTATGGGAGGCGGCAGTTCCGAGCCCCTCCACTTT. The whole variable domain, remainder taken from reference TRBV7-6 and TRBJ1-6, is GAGVSQSPRYKVTKRGQDVALRCDPISGHVSLYWYRQALGQGPEFLTYFNYEAQQDKSGLPNDRFSAERPEGSISTLTIQRTEQRDSAMYRCASSFMGGGSSEPLHFGNGTRLTVT.

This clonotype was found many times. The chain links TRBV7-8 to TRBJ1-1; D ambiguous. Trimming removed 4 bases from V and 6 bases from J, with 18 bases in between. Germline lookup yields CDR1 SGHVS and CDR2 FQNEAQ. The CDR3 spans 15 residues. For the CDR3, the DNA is TGTGCCAGCAGCTCGCCCCGTCGGGGTGATGCTGAAGCTTTCTTT. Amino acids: CASSSPRRGDAEAFF.

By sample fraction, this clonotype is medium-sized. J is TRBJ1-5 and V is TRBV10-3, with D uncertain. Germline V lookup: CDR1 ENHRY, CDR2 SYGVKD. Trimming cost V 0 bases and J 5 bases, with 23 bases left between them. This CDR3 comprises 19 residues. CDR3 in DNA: TGTGCCATCAGTGAGTCTCGTCCGGGCAGGTTTTCCAAAGATCAGCCCCAGCATTTT. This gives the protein CAISESRPGRFSKDQPQHF.

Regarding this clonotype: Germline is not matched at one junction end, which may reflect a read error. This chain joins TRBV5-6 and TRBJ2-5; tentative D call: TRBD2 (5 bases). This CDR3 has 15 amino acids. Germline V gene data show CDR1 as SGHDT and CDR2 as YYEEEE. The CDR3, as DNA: TGTGCAAGCAGCTTGGCGGGCCATCGACAAGAGACCCAGTACTTC. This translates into CASSLAGHRQETQYF.

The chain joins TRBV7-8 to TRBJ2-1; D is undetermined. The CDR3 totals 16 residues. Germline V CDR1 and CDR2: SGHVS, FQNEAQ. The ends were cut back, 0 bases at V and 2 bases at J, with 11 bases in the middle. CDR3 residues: CASSLALGGTYNEQFF. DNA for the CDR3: TGTGCCAGCAGCTTAGCGCTGGGCGGTACCTACAATGAGCAGTTCTTC.

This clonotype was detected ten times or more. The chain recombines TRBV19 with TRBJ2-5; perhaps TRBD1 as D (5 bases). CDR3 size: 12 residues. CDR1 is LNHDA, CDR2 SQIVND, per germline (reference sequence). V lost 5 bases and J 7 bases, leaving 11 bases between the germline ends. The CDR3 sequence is CASSPQTGTQYF. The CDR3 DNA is TGTGCCAGTAGTCCGCAAACAGGGACCCAGTACTTC.